The 17 T cell receptor beta chains reported below all come from one sample, sequenced in a study of blood T cell repertoires in COVID-19. The data were produced by immunoSEQ multiplex PCR, yet TCRdb's version contains in-frame clones alone and is incomplete. The sample carries 240,000 or so clones, about nine tenths recorded once. The material sequenced was peripheral blood. The receptors come from a man in his fifties or sixties who had recovered from COVID-19.

The chain uses TRBV2 and TRBJ1-3; D may be TRBD1 (5 bases). CDR1 SNHLY and CDR2 FYNNEI come from the germline V gene. V was pared by 11 bases and J by 2 bases, with 19 bases between. CDR3 length: 15 residues. The CDR3 here is CAPRPVQGPGNTIYF. The CDR3 DNA sequence: TGTGCCCCCCGACCGGTCCAGGGCCCTGGAAACACCATATATTTT.

This sequence joins TRBV3-1 (or the pseudogene TRBV3-2) and TRBJ1-1; no clear D gene. Per germline, CDR1 LGHDT and CDR2 YNNKEL (reference sequence). V was trimmed by 4 bases and J by 1 base, leaving 4 bases between them. The CDR3 covers 12 residues. The CDR3 DNA reads TGTGCCAGCAGCCTCCGGAACACTGAAGCTTTCTTT. Amino acid sequence: CASSLRNTEAFF.

The V call is TRBV12-3 or TRBV12-4, the J call TRBJ1-5; 7 bases align to TRBD1. Trimming removed 7 bases from V and 7 bases from J; junction bases left unmatched: 7. CDR3 length: 13 residues. The CDR3 nucleotides are TGTGCCAGCACCTCGACAGGGAGGCAGCCCCAGCATTTT. It encodes CASTSTGRQPQHF.

This chain joins TRBV5-1 and TRBJ1-1; D uncertain. Trimming stripped 3 bases from V and 5 bases from J, with 14 bases between. This CDR3 contains 14 residues. The germline V gene has CDR1 SGHRS and CDR2 YFSETQ. In DNA, the CDR3 is TGCGCCAGCAGCTCCGAGACGGCGGGGACTGAAGCTTTCTTT. Protein: CASSSETAGTEAFF.

The rearrangement uses TRBV5-4 and TRBJ1-1, with unresolved D. Deletions cut 4 bases from V and 5 bases from J, with 12 bases between. The germline gives CDR1 SGHNT, CDR2 YYREEE (reference sequence). The CDR3 covers 13 residues. CDR3 residues: CASSLDPGTEAFF. The CDR3 nucleotides read TGTGCCAGCAGCCTAGACCCGGGGACTGAAGCTTTCTTT.

This clone was seen more than once but under ten times. V gene TRBV7-8 combines with J gene TRBJ1-5; 7 positions match TRBD1. CDR3 length: 16 residues. Germline CDR1 SGHVS, CDR2 FQNEAQ. V dropped 5 bases and J dropped 7; count of bases not matched to a gene: 14. This CDR3 reads CASSPQQGTHGQPQHF. Written as DNA, the CDR3 is TGTGCCAGCAGCCCGCAACAGGGGACGCACGGGCAGCCCCAGCATTTT.

V usage is TRBV5-1 and J usage is TRBJ1-6; weak D call: TRBD1 (5 bases). V lost 7 bases and J 13 bases, leaving 18 bases between the germline ends. The germline CDR1 and CDR2 sequences are SGHRS and YFSETQ. This CDR3 contains 13 residues. CDR3 coding DNA: TGCGCCAGCTCCCATACCGGGGGAGGGCCCCTCCACTTT. Its translation: CASSHTGGGPLHF.

The rearrangement joins TRBV6-2 or TRBV6-3 to TRBJ1-5, with D maybe TRBD1 (6 bases). The CDR3 is 17 residues long. Germline CDR1 and CDR2: MNHEY and SVGEGT. Trimming pared 3 bases from V and 7 bases from J, leaving 22 bases between. The CDR3: CASSYDPGGAEGQPQHF. The CDR3, as DNA: TGTGCCAGCAGTTATGACCCCGGGGGGGCGGAGGGACAGCCCCAGCATTTT.

The chain combines TRBV23-1 with TRBJ1-6; maybe TRBD1 (6 bases). TRBV23-1 is recorded as an ORF, its role being uncertain. This CDR3 is 19 amino acids long. Trimming took 9 bases from V and 8 from J, leaving 32 bases between them. The CDR3 DNA sequence: TGCGCCAGTCCGAAGAAGGGGGTCATCAACTATCGAAACTATTCACCCCTCCACTTT. Its translation is CASPKKGVINYRNYSPLHF.

The gene calls are TRBV9 and TRBJ1-6, with 10 bases matching TRBD1. The CDR3 totals 15 residues. V trimming: 3 bases; J trimming: 5 bases; junction bases outside the gene matches: 2. Germline V gives CDR1 SGDLS, CDR2 YYNGEE. The CDR3 reads CASSEGQGNNSPLHF. In DNA, the CDR3 is TGTGCCAGCAGCGAGGGACAGGGGAATAATTCACCCCTCCACTTT.

The chain links TRBV7-2 to TRBJ1-1, with D unclear. CDR1 SGHTA and CDR2 FQGNSA come from the germline V gene. The V gene lost 1 base and the J gene lost 1 base, with 7 bases spanning the gap. The CDR3 runs to 14 residues. CDR3 in DNA: TGTGCCAGCAGCTTAGTCGGGAGGAACACTGAAGCTTTCTTT. It specifies CASSLVGRNTEAFF. Supplemented by reference TRBV7-2 and TRBJ1-1, the full variable domain reads GAGVSQSPSNKVTEKGKDVELRCDPISGHTALYWYRQSLGQGLEFLIYFQGNSAPDKSGLPSDRFSAERTGGSVSTLTIQRTQQEDSAVYLCASSLVGRNTEAFFGQGTRLTVV.

The V gene is TRBV6-5, the J gene TRBJ1-5, with TRBD1 matching 12 bases. The V gene end was trimmed by 7 bases and the J gene end by 11 bases; junction bases not matched to a gene: 12. CDR1 and CDR2 from the germline V gene are MNHEY and SVGAGI. CDR3 length: 15 amino acids. CDR3 loop: CASMPGQGAPGAQHF. The CDR3 bases are TGTGCCAGCATGCCGGGACAGGGGGCCCCAGGTGCCCAGCATTTT.

The chain employs TRBV13 and TRBJ1-1; D unclear. Germline loops: CDR1 PRHDT, CDR2 FYEKMQ (reference sequence). The CDR3 has 14 amino acids. The V end lost 4 bases, the J end lost 6 bases, and 15 bases lay between the germline ends. The CDR3 sequence is CASSSGDRRAEAFF. For the CDR3, the DNA is TGTGCCAGCAGCTCCGGAGACCGACGGGCTGAAGCTTTCTTT.

V and J are TRBV9 and TRBJ2-3, with a weak D call TRBD2 (6 bases). Germline CDR1 and CDR2: SGDLS and YYNGEE. Deletions cut 0 bases from V and 1 base from J, with 15 bases between. This CDR3 spans 17 amino acids. The CDR3 sequence: CASSVAGSGFRTDTQYF. DNA for the CDR3: TGTGCCAGCAGCGTAGCGGGTAGCGGATTTCGCACAGATACGCAGTATTTT. Full variable domain (outside the CDR3, taken from reference TRBV9 and TRBJ2-3): DSGVTQTPKHLITATGQRVTLRCSPRSGDLSVYWYQQSLDQGLQFLIQYYNGEERAKGNILERFSAQQFPDLHSELNLSSLELGDSALYFCASSVAGSGFRTDTQYFGPGTRLTVL.

The chain links TRBV5-1 to TRBJ2-3; unclear D gene. Between the trimmed V and J ends, which lost 0 bases and 0 bases, there was a span of 5 bases. The germline V gene encodes CDR1 SGHRS and CDR2 YFSETQ. The CDR3 has 14 residues. The DNA for the CDR3 is TGCGCCAGCAGCTTGGCCCAAAGCACAGATACGCAGTATTTT. Protein product: CASSLAQSTDTQYF.

The CDR3 region has the DNA TGTGCCAGCTCACCACCTTTCAGGGGGACCGGGGAGCTGTTTTTT. It specifies CASSPPFRGTGELFF. The chain couples TRBV18 to TRBJ2-2; TRBD1 aligns across 7 bases. The CDR3 length is 15 residues. CDR1 and CDR2 (germline): KGHSH, LQKENI. J lost 5 bases, V lost 0 bases, and 3 bases had no gene match.

In nucleotides, the CDR3 is TGTGCCAGCAGCGGTAGCGGGGGTAGCACAGATACGCAGTATTTT. Its protein is CASSGSGGSTDTQYF. V gene TRBV7-2 combines with J gene TRBJ2-3; 9 bases map to TRBD2. V lost 5 bases, J lost 0 bases, and 3 bases stayed unmatched. This CDR3 contains 15 residues. The germline CDR1 and CDR2 sequences are SGHTA and FQGNSA.